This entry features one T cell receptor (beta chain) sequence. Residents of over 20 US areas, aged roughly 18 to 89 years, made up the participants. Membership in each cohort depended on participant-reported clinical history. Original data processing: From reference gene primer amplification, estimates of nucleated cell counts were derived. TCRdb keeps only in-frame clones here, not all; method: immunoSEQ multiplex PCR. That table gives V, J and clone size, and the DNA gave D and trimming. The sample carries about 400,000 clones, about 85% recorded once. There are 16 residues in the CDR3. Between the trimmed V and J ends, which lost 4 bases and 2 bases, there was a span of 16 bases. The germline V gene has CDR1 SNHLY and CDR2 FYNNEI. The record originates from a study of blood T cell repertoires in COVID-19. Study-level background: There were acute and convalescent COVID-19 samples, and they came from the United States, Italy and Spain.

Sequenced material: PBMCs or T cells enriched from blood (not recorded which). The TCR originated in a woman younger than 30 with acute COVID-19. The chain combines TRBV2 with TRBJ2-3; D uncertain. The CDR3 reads CASSVNTIFSTDTQYF. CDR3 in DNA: TGTGCCAGCAGTGTTAACACAATATTTTCCACAGATACGCAGTATTTT. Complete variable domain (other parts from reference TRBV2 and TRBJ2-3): EPEVTQTPSHQVTQMGQEVILRCVPISNHLYFYWYRQILGQKVEFLVSFYNNEISEKSEIFDDQFSVERPDGSNFTLKIRSTKLEDSAMYFCASSVNTIFSTDTQYFGPGTRLTVL.